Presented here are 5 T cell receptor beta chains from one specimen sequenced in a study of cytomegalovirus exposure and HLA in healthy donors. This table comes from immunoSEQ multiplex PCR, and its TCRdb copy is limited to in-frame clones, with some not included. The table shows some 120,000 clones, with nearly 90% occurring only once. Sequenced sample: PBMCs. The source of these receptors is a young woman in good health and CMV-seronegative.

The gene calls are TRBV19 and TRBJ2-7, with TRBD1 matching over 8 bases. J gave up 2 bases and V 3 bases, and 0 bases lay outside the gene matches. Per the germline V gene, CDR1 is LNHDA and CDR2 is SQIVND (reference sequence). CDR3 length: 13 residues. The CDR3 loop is CASSIRGPYEQYF. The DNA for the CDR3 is TGTGCCAGTAGTATCAGGGGGCCCTACGAGCAGTACTTC.

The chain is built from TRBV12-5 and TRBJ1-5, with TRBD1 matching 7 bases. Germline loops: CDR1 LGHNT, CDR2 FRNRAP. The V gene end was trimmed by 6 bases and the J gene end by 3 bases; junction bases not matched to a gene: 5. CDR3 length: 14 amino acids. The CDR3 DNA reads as TGTGCTAGTGGCCTAGGGGGCCCCAATCAGCCCCAGCATTTT. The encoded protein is CASGLGGPNQPQHF.

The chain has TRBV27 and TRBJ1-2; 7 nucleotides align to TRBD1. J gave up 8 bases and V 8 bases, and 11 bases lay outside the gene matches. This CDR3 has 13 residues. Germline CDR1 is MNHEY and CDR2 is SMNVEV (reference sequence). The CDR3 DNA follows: TGTGCCAGCGGAGAGGGGGCAGGGGTAGGCTACACCTTC. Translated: CASGEGAGVGYTF.

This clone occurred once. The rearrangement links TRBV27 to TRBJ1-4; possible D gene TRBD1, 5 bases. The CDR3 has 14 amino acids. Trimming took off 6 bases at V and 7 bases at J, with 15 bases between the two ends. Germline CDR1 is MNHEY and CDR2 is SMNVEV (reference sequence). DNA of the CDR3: TGTGCCAGCAGATCCGCGGGGCCGGGTGAAAAACTGTTTTTT. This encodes CASRSAGPGEKLFF.

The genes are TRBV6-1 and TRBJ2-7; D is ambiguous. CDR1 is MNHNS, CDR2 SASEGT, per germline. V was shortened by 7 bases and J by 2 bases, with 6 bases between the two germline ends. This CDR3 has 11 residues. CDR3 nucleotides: TGTGCCAGCAATTGGGCCTACGAGCAGTACGTC. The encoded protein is CASNWAYEQYV.